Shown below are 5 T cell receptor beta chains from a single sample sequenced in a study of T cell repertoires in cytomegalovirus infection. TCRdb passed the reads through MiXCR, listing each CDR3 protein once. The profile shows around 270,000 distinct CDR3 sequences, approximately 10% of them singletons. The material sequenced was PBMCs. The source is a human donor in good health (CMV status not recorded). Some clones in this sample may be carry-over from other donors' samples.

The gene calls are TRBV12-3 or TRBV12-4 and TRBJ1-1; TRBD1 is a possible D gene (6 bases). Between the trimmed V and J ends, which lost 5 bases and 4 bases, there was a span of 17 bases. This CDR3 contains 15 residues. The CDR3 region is CASSPYKGGSTEAFF. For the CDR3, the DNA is TGTGCCAGCAGTCCCTATAAAGGGGGGAGCACTGAAGCTTTCTTT.

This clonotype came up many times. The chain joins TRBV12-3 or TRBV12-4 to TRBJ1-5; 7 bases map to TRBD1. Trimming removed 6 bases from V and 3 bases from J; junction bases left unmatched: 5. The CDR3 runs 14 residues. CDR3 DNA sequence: TGTGCCAGCAGCGAACAGGGGAACAATCAGCCCCAGCATTTT. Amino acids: CASSEQGNNQPQHF.

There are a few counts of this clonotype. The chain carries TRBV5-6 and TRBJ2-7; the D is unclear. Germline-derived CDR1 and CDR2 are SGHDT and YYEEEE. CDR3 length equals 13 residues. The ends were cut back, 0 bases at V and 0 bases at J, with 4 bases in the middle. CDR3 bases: TGTGCCAGCAGCTTGGTGTTCTCCTACGAGCAGTACTTC. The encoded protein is CASSLVFSYEQYF.

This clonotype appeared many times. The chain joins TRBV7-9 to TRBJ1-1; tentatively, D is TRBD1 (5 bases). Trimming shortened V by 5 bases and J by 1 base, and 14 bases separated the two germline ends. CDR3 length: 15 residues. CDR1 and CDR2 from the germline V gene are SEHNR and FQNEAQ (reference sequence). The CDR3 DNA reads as TGTGCCAGCAGCCCAAGGGGACCGCCGAACACTGAAGCTTTCTTT. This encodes CASSPRGPPNTEAFF.

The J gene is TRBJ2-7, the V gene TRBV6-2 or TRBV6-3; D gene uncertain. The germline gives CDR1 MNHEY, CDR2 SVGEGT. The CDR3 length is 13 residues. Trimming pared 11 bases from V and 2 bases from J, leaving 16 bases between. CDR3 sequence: CASRFGATYEQYF. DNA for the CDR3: TGTGCCTCCCGGTTCGGCGCAACCTACGAGCAGTACTTC.